This T cell receptor beta chain was observed in a study of T cells in Graves' hyperthyroidism and ophthalmopathy. Germline V gene lookup returns CDR1 DFQATT and CDR2 SNEGSKA (reference sequence). Trimming took 0 bases from V and 13 from J, leaving 13 bases between them. The CDR3 length is 12 residues. TCR beta CDR3 sequences were amplified from RNA transcripts. The TCR CDR3 first-round RT-PCR relied on the HTBI primer set. MiXCR, run by TCRdb on the multiplex PCR reads, gives a single entry per CDR3 protein. The profile shows 600,000 to 700,000 distinct CDR3 sequences, about 15% of them singletons. This clonotype has at least ten counts.

The chain is built from TRBV20-1 and TRBJ1-5; D gene uncertain. The sequence was obtained from a woman aged 40-49 years with Graves' ophthalmopathy. The sequencing sample was made of blood. The CDR3 loop is CSARELREEQHF. CDR3 in DNA: TGCAGTGCTAGAGAACTCCGGGAGGAACAGCATTTT.